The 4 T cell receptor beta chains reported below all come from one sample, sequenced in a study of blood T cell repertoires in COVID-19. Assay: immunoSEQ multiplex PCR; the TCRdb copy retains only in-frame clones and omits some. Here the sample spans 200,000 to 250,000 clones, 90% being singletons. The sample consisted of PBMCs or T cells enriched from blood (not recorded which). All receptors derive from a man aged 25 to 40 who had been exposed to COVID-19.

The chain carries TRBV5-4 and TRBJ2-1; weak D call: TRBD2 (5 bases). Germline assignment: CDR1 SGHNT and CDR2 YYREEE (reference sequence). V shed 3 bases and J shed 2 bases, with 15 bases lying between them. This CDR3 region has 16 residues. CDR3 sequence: CASSSRVAITYNEQFF. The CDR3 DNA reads TGTGCCAGCAGCTCCCGGGTAGCGATAACCTACAATGAGCAGTTCTTC.

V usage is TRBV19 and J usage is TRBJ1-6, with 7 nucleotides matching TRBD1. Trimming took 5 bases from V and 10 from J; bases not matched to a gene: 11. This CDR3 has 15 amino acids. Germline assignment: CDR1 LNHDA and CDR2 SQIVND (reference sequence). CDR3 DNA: TGTGCCAGTAGTCCAACCTTAACAGGGGAATCACCCCTCCACTTT. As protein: CASSPTLTGESPLHF.

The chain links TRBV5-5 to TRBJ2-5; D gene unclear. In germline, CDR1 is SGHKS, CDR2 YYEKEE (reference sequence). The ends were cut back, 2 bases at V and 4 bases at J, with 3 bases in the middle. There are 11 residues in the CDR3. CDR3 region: CASSFIETQYF. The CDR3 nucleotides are TGTGCCAGCAGCTTTATAGAGACCCAGTACTTC. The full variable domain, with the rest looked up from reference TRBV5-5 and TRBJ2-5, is DAGVTQSPTHLIKTRGQQVTLRCSPISGHKSVSWYQQVLGQGPQFIFQYYEKEERGRGNFPDRFSARQFPNYSSELNVNALLLGDSALYLCASSFIETQYFGPGTRLLVL.

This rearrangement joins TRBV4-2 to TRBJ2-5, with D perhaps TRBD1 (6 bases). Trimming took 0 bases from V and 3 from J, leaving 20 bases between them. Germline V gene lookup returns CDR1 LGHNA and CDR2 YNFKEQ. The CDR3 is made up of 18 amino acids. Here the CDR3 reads CASSQDSKAGGIEETQYF. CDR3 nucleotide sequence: TGTGCCAGCAGCCAAGATTCCAAGGCTGGGGGCATCGAAGAGACCCAGTACTTC.